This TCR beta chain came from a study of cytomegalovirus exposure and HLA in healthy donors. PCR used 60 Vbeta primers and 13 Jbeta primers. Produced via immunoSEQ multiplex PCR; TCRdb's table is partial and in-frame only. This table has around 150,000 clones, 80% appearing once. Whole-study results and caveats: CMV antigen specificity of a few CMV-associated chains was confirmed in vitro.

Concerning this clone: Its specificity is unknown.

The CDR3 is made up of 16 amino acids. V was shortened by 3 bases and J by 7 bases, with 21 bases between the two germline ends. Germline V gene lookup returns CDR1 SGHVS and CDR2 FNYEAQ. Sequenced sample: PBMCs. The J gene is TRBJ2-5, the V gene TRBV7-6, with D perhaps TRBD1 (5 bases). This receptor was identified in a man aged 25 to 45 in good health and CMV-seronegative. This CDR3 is CASSFEAGKAGGTQYF. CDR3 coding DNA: TGTGCCAGCAGCTTCGAGGCAGGGAAAGCTGGTGGGACCCAGTACTTC.